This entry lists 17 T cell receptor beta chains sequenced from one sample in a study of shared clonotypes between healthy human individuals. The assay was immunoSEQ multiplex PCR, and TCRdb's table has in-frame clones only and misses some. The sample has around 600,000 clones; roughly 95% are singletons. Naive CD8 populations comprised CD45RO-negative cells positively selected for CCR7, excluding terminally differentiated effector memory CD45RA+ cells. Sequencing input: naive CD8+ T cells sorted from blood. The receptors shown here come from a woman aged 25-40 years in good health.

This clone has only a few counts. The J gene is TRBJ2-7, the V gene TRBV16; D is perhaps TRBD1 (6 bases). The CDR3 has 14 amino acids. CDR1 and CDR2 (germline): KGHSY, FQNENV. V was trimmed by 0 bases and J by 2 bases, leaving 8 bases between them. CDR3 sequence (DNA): TGTGCCAGCAGCCAATCTCAGGGGACCTACGAGCAGTACTTC. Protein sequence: CASSQSQGTYEQYF. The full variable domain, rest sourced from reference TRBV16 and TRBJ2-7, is GEEVAQTPKHLVRGEGQKAKLYCAPIKGHSYVFWYQQVLKNEFKFLISFQNENVFDETGMPKERFSAKCLPNSPCSLEIQATKLEDSAVYFCASSQSQGTYEQYFGPGTRLTVT.

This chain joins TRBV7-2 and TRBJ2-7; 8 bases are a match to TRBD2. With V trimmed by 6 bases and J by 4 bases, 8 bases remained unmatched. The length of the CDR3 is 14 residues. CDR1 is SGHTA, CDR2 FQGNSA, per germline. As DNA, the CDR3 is TGTGCCAGCAGTCCCGGGACTAGAGGGTACGAGCAGTACTTC. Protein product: CASSPGTRGYEQYF.

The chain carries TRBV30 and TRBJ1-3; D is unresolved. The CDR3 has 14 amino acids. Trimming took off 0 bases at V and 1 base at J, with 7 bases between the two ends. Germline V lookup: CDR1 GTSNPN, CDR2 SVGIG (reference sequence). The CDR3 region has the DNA TGTGCCTGGAGTGTGGTAGGGTCTGGAAACACCATATATTTT. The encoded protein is CAWSVVGSGNTIYF.

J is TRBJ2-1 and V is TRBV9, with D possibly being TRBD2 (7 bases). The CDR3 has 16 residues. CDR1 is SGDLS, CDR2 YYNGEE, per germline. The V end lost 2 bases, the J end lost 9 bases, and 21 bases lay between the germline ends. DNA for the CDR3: TGTGCCAGCAGCGTTACAGGGACTAACACAATGGGTGAGCAGTTCTTC. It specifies CASSVTGTNTMGEQFF.

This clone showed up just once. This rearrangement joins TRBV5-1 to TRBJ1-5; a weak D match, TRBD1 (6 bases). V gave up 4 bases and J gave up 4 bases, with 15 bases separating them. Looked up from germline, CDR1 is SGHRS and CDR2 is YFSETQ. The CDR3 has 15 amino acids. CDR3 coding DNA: TGCGCCAGCAGCCTTGGGGGGGCACGAAATCAGCCCCAGCATTTT. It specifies CASSLGGARNQPQHF. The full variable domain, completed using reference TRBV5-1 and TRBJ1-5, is KAGVTQTPRYLIKTRGQQVTLSCSPISGHRSVSWYQQTPGQGLQFLFEYFSETQRNKGNFPGRFSGRQFSNSRSEMNVSTLELGDSALYLCASSLGGARNQPQHFGDGTRLSIL.

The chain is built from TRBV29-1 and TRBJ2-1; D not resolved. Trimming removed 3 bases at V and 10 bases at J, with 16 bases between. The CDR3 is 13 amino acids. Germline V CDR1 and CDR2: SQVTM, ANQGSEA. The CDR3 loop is CSVDGQLVGEQFF. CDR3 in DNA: TGCAGCGTTGACGGGCAGCTAGTAGGAGAGCAGTTCTTC.

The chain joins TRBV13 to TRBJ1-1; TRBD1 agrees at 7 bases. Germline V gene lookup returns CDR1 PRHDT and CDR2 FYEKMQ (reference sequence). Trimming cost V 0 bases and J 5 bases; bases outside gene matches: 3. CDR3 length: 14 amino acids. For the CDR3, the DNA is TGTGCCAGCAGCTTAGGACAGGGGAGGACTGAAGCTTTCTTT. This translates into CASSLGQGRTEAFF.

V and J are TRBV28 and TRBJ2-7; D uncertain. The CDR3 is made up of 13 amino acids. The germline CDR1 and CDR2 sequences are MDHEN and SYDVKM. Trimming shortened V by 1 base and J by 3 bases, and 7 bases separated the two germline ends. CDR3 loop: CASSLSRGYEQYF. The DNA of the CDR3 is TGTGCCAGCAGTTTATCAAGAGGCTACGAGCAGTACTTC.

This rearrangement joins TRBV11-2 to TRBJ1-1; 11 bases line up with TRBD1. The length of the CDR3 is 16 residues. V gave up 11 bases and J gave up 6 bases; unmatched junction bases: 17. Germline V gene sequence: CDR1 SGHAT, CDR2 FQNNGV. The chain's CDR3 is CACGQGALVGHAEAFF. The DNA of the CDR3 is TGTGCCTGTGGACAGGGGGCGTTGGTCGGTCATGCTGAAGCTTTCTTT.

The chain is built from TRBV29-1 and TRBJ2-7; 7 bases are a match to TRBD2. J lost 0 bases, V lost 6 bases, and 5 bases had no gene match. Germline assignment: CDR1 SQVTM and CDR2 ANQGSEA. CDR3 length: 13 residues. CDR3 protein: CSVYRGDSYEQYF. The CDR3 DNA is TGCAGCGTCTATCGGGGGGACTCCTACGAGCAGTACTTC.

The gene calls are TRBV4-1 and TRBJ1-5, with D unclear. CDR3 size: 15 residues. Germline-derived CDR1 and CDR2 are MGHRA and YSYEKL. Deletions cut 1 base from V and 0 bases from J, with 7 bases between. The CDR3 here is CASSQARHSNQPQHF. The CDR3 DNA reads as TGCGCCAGCAGCCAAGCCCGACATAGCAATCAGCCCCAGCATTTT.

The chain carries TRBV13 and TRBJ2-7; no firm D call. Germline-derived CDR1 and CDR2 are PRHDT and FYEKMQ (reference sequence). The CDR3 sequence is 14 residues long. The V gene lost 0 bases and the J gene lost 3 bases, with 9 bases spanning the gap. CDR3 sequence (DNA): TGTGCCAGCAGCTTAGGCTCAACTCTCTACGAGCAGTACTTC. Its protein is CASSLGSTLYEQYF.

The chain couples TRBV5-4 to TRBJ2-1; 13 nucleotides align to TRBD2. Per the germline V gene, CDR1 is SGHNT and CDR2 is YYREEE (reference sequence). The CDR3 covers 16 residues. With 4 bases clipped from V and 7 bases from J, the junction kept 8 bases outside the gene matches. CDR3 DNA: TGTGCCAGCAGCCCCACTACACTAGCGGGAGGGAATGAGCAGTTCTTC. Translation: CASSPTTLAGGNEQFF. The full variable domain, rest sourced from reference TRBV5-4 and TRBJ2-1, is ETGVTQSPTHLIKTRGQQVTLRCSSQSGHNTVSWYQQALGQGPQFIFQYYREEENGRGNFPPRFSGLQFPNYSSELNVNALELDDSALYLCASSPTTLAGGNEQFFGPGTRLTVL.

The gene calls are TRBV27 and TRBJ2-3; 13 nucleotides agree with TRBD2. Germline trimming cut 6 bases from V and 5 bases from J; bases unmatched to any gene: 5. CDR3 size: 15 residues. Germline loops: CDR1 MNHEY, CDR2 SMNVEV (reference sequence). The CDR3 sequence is CASSAGLAGQDTQYF. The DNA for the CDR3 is TGTGCCAGCAGCGCGGGACTAGCGGGACAAGATACGCAGTATTTT.

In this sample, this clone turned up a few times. This CDR3 is CASSLGSAYGYTF. In nucleotides, the CDR3 is TGTGCCAGCAGCCTAGGGTCAGCATATGGCTACACCTTC. The V gene is TRBV27, the J gene TRBJ1-2; D gene ambiguous. Per the germline V gene, CDR1 is MNHEY and CDR2 is SMNVEV (reference sequence). This CDR3 comprises 13 residues. Trimming pared 6 bases from V and 5 bases from J, leaving 13 bases between.

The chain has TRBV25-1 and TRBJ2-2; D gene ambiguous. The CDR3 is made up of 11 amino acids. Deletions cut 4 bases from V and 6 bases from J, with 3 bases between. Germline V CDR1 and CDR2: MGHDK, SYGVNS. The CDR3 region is CASSGAGELFF. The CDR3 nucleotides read TGTGCCAGCAGTGGGGCCGGGGAGCTGTTTTTT. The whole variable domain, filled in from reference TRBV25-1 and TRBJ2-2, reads EADIYQTPRYLVIGTGKKITLECSQTMGHDKMYWYQQDPGMELHLIHYSYGVNSTEKGDLSSESTVSRIRTEHFPLTLESARPSHTSQYLCASSGAGELFFGEGSRLTVL.

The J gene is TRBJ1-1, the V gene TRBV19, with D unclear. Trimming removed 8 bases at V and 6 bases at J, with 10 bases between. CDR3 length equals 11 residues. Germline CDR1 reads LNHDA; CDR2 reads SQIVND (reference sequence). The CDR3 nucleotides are TGTGCCAGTTATGATAGGGCTGAAGCTTTCTTT. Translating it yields CASYDRAEAFF.